Listed below are T cell receptor beta chains from one sample, sequenced in a study of T-cell reconstitution after alpha-beta-depleted transplantation in children. TCRdb recomputed calls from the PCR reads with MiXCR, one row per CDR3 protein. The profile covers 550,000 to 600,000 distinct CDR3 sequences, with more than 20% appearing a single time and roughly 14% taken by the ten largest. Sequences were derived from PBMCs, mostly from graft donor cells, sampled 360 days after TCRalphabeta/CD19-depleted stem cell transplant. The receptors were gathered from a boy in the first two years of life who had a stem cell transplant for acute myeloid leukemia, so the T cells may come from the graft donor. Each CDR3 is given with its conserved first and last residue. A D gene is named only where the DNA matches it firmly. Some rows mark clone size as missing; the rest say once, few, many or name a class of expanded clone.

j_call clone_size d_call v_call cdr3_aa cdr3_nt
TRBJ2-1 - - TRBV5-1 CASSGGESSYNEQFF TGCGCCAGCAGCGGAGGGGAGAGCTCCTACAATGAGCAGTTCTTC
TRBJ2-5 - - TRBV7-7 CASSFPGAETQYF TGTGCCAGCAGCTTCCCGGGGGCAGAGACCCAGTACTTC
TRBJ2-1 once - TRBV5-6 CASRWDSSYNEQFF TGTGCCAGCAGATGGGACTCCTCCTACAATGAGCAGTTCTTC
TRBJ1-3 few - TRBV20-1 CSAPDSFSGNTMYF TGCAGTGCTCCTGACAGTTTCTCTGGAAACACCATGTATTTT
TRBJ2-3 - - TRBV24-1 CATSLWGGDTQYF TGTGCCACCAGCTTGTGGGGAGGAGATACGCAGTATTTT
TRBJ2-7 - TRBD1 TRBV7-9 CASSLVSGTAYEQYF TGTGCCAGCAGCTTAGTCAGTGGGACAGCCTACGAGCAGTACTTC
TRBJ2-7 - - TRBV7-9 CASSLPLMGSYEQYF TGTGCCAGCAGCTTACCCCTAATGGGAAGCTACGAGCAGTACTTC
TRBJ2-5 many - TRBV28 CASSFEISQETQYF TGTGCCAGCAGTTTTGAAATATCCCAAGAGACCCAGTACTTC
TRBJ1-5 - - TRBV3-1 CASSQELGNQPQHF TGTGCCAGCAGCCAAGAGTTAGGAAATCAGCCCCAGCATTTT
TRBJ2-5 once - TRBV12-3/TRBV12-4 CASRPGSRLQQETQYF TGTGCCAGCAGACCTGGGTCCCGTCTACAACAAGAGACCCAGTACTTC
TRBJ1-3 few - TRBV29-1 CSVLGRNSGNTIYF TGCAGCGTTCTCGGACGTAACTCTGGAAACACCATATATTTT
TRBJ2-5 few TRBD1 TRBV11-2 CASSPGQALLIQETQYF TGTGCCAGCAGCCCAGGACAGGCCCTGTTGATTCAAGAGACCCAGTACTTC
TRBJ2-1 - - TRBV13 CASNPRRRRSYNEQFF TGTGCCAGCAACCCGAGGCGGCGGAGGTCCTACAATGAGCAGTTCTTC
TRBJ2-3 many - TRBV4-3 CASSQDSRDPQGTQYF TGCGCCAGCAGCCAAGATTCAAGGGATCCCCAGGGCACGCAGTATTTT
TRBJ2-1 - - TRBV12-3/TRBV12-4 CAGSLSGQTNEQFF TGTGCCGGCAGTTTAAGTGGACAGACGAATGAGCAGTTCTTC
TRBJ2-2 many - TRBV6-1 CACRTTRTWGTGELFF TGTGCTTGCCGGACGACACGGACATGGGGCACCGGGGAGCTGTTTTTT
TRBJ1-1 - - TRBV7-2 CASSLVVFRDTEAFF TGTGCCAGCAGCTTAGTAGTCTTCAGGGACACTGAAGCTTTCTTT
TRBJ1-5 few - TRBV12-3/TRBV12-4 CASRRVSNQPQHF TGTGCCAGCAGAAGGGTTAGCAATCAGCCCCAGCATTTT
TRBJ2-3 - TRBD1 TRBV15 CATSNRRDSLSGTDTQYF TGTGCCACCAGCAATCGCCGGGACAGTCTCTCTGGCACAGATACGCAGTATTTT
TRBJ2-2 - - TRBV15 CATSREASGELFF TGTGCCACCAGCAGAGAAGCATCCGGGGAGCTGTTTTTT
TRBJ2-5 few - TRBV6-5 CASSNGSVTQYF TGTGCCAGCAGTAATGGGTCGGTGACCCAGTACTTC
TRBJ1-4 few - TRBV29-1 CSAEGQDNEKLFF TGCAGCGCAGAGGGTCAGGATAATGAAAAACTGTTTTTT
TRBJ2-1 - TRBD1 TRBV10-1 CATQRPGQGHNEQFF TGCGCCACGCAAAGACCGGGACAGGGACACAATGAGCAGTTCTTC
TRBJ2-3 - TRBD2 TRBV6-5 CASSYSWVSGISTDTQYF TGTGCCAGCAGTTACTCTTGGGTTAGCGGGATAAGCACAGATACGCAGTATTTT
TRBJ1-2 - TRBD1 TRBV6-1 CASSRDRADYGYTF TGTGCCAGCAGCCGGGACAGGGCTGACTATGGCTACACCTTC
TRBJ2-5 - - TRBV6-5 CASSFGRDETQYF TGTGCCAGCAGTTTCGGCAGGGACGAGACCCAGTACTTC
TRBJ2-2 - - TRBV11-3 CASSPHSTGELFF TGTGCCAGCAGCCCCCACAGCACCGGGGAGCTGTTTTTT
TRBJ2-7 - TRBD1 TRBV27 CASSHRWWTGGEQYF TGTGCCAGCAGCCATAGGTGGTGGACAGGGGGCGAGCAGTACTTC
TRBJ2-1 many - TRBV5-6 CASSLEGTGTYNEQFF TGTGCCAGCAGCTTGGAGGGCACGGGGACCTACAATGAGCAGTTCTTC
TRBJ2-5 many TRBD1 TRBV12-3/TRBV12-4 CASSRQGYNPLSQETQYF TGTGCCAGCAGCAGACAGGGGTATAACCCCCTATCCCAAGAGACCCAGTACTTC
TRBJ2-1 - TRBD1 TRBV5-1 CASRTSTGSNEQFF TGCGCCAGCAGGACCTCGACAGGGTCCAATGAGCAGTTCTTC
TRBJ2-4 - TRBD2 TRBV12-3/TRBV12-4 CASSLWRGGQNIQYF TGTGCCAGCAGTTTATGGCGGGGGGGCCAAAACATTCAGTACTTC
TRBJ2-7 few TRBD1 TRBV6-1 CAAHPKPGQGRSSVF TGTGCCGCCCACCCAAAACCGGGACAGGGACGGTCGTCGGTCTTC
TRBJ2-1 - TRBD2 TRBV7-3 CASSPQRGNYNEQFF TGTGCCAGCAGCCCCCAGCGGGGCAACTACAATGAGCAGTTCTTC
TRBJ2-1 few TRBD1 TRBV10-1 CASSFRGLYNEQFF TGCGCCAGCAGTTTCAGGGGGCTCTACAATGAGCAGTTCTTC
TRBJ2-3 - TRBD1 TRBV6-1 CAWDRTGATDTQYF TGTGCCTGGGACAGGACAGGGGCCACAGATACGCAGTATTTT